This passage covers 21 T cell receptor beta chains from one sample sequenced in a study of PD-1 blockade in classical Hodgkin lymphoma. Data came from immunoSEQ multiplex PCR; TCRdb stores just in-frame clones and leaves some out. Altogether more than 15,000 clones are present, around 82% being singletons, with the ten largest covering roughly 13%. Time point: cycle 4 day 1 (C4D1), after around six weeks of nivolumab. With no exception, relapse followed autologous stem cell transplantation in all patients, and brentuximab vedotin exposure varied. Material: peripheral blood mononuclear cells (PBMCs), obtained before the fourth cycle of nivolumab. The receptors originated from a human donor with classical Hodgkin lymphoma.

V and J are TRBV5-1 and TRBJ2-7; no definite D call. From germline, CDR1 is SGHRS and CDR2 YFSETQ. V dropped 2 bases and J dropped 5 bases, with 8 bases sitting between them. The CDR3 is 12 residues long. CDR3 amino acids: CASSFLGNEQYF. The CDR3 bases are TGCGCCAGCAGCTTCTTGGGCAACGAGCAGTACTTC.

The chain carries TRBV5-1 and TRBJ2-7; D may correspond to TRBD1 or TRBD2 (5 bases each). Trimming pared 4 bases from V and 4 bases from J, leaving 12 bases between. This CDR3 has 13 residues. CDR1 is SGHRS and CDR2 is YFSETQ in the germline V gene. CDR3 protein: CASSVGEFYEQYF. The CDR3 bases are TGCGCCAGCAGCGTGGGGGAGTTTTACGAGCAGTACTTC.

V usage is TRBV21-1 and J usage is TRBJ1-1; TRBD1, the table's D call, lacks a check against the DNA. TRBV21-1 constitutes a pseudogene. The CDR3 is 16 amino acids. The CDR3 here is CASRSQVYTIRTEAFF. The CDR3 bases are TGTGCCAGCAGGTCTCAGGTATACACAATTCGCACTGAAGCTTTCTTT.

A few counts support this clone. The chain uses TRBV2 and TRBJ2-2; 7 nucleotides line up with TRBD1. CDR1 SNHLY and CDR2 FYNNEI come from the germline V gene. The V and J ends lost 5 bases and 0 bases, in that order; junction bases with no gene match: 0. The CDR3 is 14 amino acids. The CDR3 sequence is CASSTGANTGELFF. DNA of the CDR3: TGTGCCAGCAGTACAGGGGCGAACACCGGGGAGCTGTTTTTT.

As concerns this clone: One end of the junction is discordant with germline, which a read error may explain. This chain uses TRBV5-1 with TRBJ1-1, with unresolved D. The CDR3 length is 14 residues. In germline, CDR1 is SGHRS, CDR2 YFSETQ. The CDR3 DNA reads TGTGCCAGCAGCTTGTCTTCGGGGAACACTGAAGCTTTCTTT. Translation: CASSLSSGNTEAFF.

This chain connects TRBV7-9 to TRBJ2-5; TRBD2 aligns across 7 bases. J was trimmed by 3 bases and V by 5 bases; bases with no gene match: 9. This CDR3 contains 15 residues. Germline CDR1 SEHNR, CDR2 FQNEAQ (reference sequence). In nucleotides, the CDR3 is TGTGCCAGCAGCCTGGATAGACTAGCCAAAGAGACCCAGTACTTC. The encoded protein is CASSLDRLAKETQYF.

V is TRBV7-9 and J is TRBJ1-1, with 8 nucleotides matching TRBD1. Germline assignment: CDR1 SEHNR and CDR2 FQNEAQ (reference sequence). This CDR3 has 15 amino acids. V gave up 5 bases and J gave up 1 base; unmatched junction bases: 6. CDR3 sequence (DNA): TGTGCCAGCAGCGCATCAGGGGGCGGGAACACTGAAGCTTTCTTT. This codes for CASSASGGGNTEAFF.

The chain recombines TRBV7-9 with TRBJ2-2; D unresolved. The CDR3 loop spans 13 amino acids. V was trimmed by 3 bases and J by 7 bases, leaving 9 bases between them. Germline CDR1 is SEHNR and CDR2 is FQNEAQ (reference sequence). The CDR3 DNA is TGTGCCAGCAGCTTGTTTCAAAACGGGGAGCTGTTTTTT. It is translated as CASSLFQNGELFF.

DNA of the CDR3: TGTGCCAGCAGTATACAGGCGATTAGCACAGATACGCAGTATTTT. This gives the protein CASSIQAISTDTQYF. The gene calls are TRBV2 and TRBJ2-3, with D possibly being TRBD1 (5 bases). V gave up 5 bases and J gave up 0 bases, with 12 bases separating them. In germline, CDR1 is SNHLY, CDR2 FYNNEI. The CDR3 totals 15 residues. Full variable domain (remainder filled in from reference TRBV2 and TRBJ2-3): EPEVTQTPSHQVTQMGQEVILRCVPISNHLYFYWYRQILGQKVEFLVSFYNNEISEKSEIFDDQFSVERPDGSNFTLKIRSTKLEDSAMYFCASSIQAISTDTQYFGPGTRLTVL.

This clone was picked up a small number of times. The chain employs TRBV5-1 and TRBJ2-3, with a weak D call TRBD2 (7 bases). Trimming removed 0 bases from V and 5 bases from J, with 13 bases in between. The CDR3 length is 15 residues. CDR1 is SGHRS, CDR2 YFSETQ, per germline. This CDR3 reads CASSLGGGALDTQYF. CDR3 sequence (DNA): TGCGCCAGCAGCTTGGGAGGGGGGGCGTTAGATACGCAGTATTTT.

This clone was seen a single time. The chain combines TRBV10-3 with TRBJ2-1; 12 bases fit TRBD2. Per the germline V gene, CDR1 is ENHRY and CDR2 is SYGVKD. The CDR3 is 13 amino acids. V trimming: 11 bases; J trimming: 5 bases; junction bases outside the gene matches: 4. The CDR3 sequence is CAFGLAGNNEQFF. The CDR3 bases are TGTGCCTTCGGACTAGCGGGGAACAATGAGCAGTTCTTC.

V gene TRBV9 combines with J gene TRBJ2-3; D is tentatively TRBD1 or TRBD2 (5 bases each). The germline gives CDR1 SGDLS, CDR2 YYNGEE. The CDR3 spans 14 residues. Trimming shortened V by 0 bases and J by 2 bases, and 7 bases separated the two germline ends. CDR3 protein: CASSVGGNTDTQYF. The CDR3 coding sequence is TGTGCCAGCAGCGTAGGGGGGAACACAGATACGCAGTATTTT.

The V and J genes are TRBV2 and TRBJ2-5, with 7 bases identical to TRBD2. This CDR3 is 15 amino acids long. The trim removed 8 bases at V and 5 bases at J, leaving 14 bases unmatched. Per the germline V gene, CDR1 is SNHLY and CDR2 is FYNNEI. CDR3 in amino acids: CASGPSGAGGETQYF. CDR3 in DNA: TGTGCCAGCGGCCCGAGCGGGGCCGGCGGGGAGACCCAGTACTTC.

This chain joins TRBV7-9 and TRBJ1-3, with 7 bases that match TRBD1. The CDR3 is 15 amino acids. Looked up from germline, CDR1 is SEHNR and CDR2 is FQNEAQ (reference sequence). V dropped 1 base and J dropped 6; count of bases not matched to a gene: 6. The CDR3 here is CASSLEGASQNTIYF. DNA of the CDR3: TGTGCCAGCAGCTTAGAGGGGGCGTCGCAAAACACCATATATTTT.

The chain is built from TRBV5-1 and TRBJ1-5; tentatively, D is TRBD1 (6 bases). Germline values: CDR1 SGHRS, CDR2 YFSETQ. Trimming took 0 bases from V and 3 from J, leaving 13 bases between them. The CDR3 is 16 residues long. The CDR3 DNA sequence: TGCGCCAGCAGCTTGGGGGGGCAGGGTACCAATCAGCCCCAGCATTTT. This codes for CASSLGGQGTNQPQHF.

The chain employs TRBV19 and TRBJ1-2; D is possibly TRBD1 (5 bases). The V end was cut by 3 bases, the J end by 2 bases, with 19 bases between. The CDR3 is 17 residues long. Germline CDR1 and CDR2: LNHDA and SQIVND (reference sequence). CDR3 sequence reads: CASSIFGARELNYGYTF. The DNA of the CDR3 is TGTGCCAGTAGTATTTTCGGGGCCAGGGAACTGAACTATGGCTACACCTTC. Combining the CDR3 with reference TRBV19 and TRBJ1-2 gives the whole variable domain DGGITQSPKYLFRKEGQNVTLSCEQNLNHDAMYWYRQDPGQGLRLIYYSQIVNDFQKGDIAEGYSVSREKKESFPLTVTSAQKNPTAFYLCASSIFGARELNYGYTFGSGTRLTVV.

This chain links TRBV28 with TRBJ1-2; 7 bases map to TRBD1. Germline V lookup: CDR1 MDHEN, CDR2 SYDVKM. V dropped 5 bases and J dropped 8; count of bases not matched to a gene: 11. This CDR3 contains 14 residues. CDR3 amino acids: CASSRLGRGLGYTF. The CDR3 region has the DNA TGTGCCAGCAGTCGGCTGGGGAGGGGGCTCGGCTACACCTTC.

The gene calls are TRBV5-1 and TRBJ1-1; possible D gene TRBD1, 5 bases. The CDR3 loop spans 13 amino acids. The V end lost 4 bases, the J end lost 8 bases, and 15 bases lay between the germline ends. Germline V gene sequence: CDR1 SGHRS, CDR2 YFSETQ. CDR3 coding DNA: TGCGCCAGCAGCCCTGGGGGGACCCCGGAAGCTTTCTTT. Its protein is CASSPGGTPEAFF.

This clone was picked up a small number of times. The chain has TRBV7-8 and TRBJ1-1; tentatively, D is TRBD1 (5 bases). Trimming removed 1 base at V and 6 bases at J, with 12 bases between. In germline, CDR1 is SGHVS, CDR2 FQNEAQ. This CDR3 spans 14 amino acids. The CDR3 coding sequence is TGTGCCAGCAGCTTAGTCGAGGGGCTCGCTGAAGCTTTCTTT. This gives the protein CASSLVEGLAEAFF.

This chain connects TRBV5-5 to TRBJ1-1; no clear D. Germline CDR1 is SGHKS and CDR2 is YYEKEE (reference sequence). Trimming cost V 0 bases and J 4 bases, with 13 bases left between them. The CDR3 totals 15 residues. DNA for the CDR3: TGTGCCAGCAGCTTGGAATCTGGGGTGGGCACTGAAGCTTTCTTT. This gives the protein CASSLESGVGTEAFF.

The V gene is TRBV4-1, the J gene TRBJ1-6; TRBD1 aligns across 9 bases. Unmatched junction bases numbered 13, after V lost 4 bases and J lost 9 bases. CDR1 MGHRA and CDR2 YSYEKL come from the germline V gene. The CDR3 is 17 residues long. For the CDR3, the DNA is TGCGCCAGCAGCCGAAAAGGCGGGACAGGGCCAGGTTCACCCCTCCACTTT. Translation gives CASSRKGGTGPGSPLHF.